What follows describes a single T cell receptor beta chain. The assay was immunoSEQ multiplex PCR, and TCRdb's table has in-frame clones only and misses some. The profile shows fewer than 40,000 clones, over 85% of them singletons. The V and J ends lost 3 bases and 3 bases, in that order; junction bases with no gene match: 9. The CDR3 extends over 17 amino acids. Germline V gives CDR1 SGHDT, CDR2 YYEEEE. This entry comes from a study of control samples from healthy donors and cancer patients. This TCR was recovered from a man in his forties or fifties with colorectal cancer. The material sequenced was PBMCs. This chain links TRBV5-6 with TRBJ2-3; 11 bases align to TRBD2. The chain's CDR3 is CASSWFSGGAVTDTQYF. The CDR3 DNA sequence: TGTGCCAGCAGCTGGTTTAGCGGGGGGGCCGTAACAGATACGCAGTATTTT. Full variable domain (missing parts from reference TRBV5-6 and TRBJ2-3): DAGVTQSPTHLIKTRGQQVTLRCSPKSGHDTVSWYQQALGQGPQFIFQYYEEEERQRGNFPDRFSGHQFPNYSSELNVNALLLGDSALYLCASSWFSGGAVTDTQYFGPGTRLTVL.